This entry describes one T cell receptor (beta chain). Its antigen is not known. The sample originates from a study of cytomegalovirus exposure and HLA in healthy donors. Study-wide results and limits: A later analysis reported that several of the most significant clusters appeared to be linked to common viral pathogens, among them Epstein-Barr virus.

Nominally healthy donors provided the samples, though records likely missed some immune exposures. The CDR3 length is 16 residues. Trimming left V 6 bases short and J 8 bases short, with 25 bases between. Germline V gene sequence: CDR1 KGHSH, CDR2 LQKENI. PCR involved 60 Vbeta and 13 Jbeta primers. Original analysis: About 11 million of about 80 million unique TCR beta chains were shared, per a later count. Profiling relied on immunoSEQ multiplex PCR, and the TCRdb table lists in-frame clones only, not all of them. For V, J and clone size, that table is used; D and trimming come from the DNA. The sample contains 80,000 to 130,000 clones, more than 65% of which appear only once.

V and J are TRBV18 and TRBJ1-1; D is ambiguous. The sample was PBMCs. The receptor was isolated from a woman aged 18-29 years in good health and CMV-seronegative. CDR3 loop: CASSPTSGGGPAEAFF. The CDR3 DNA reads as TGTGCCAGCTCCCCTACCTCTGGTGGCGGCCCAGCCGAAGCTTTCTTT. The variable domain in full, with the rest retrieved from reference TRBV18 and TRBJ1-1, is NAGVMQNPRHLVRRRGQEARLRCSPMKGHSHVYWYRQLPEEGLKFMVYLQKENIIDESGMPKERFSAEFPKEGPSILRIQQVVRGDSAAYFCASSPTSGGGPAEAFFGQGTRLTVV.